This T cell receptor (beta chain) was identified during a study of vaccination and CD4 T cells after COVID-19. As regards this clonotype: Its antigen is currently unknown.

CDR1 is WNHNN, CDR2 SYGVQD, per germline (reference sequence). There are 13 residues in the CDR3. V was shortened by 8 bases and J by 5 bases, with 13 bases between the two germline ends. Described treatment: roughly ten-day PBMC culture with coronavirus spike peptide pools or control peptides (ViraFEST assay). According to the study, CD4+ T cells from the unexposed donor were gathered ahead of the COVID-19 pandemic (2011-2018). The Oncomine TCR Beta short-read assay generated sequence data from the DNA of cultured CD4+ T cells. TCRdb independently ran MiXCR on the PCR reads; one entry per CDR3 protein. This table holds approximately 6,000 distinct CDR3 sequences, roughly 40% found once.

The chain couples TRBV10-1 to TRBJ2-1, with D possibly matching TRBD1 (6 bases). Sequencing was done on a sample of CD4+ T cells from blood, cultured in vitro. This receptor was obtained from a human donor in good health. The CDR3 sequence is CASAGQTNNEQFF. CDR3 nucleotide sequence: TGCGCCAGCGCCGGACAGACCAACAATGAGCAGTTCTTC.